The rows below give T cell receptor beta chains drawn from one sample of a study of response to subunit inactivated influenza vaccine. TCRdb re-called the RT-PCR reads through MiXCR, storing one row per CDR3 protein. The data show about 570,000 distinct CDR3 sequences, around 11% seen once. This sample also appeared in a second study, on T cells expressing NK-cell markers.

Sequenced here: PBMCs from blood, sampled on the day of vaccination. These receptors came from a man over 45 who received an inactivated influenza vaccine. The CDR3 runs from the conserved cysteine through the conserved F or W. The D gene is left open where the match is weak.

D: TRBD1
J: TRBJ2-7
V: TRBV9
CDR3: CASSVAGRQGDEQYF

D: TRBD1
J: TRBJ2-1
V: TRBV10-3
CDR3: CAISESWTGAENEQFF

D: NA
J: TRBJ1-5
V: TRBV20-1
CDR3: CSASPGEGRQPQHF

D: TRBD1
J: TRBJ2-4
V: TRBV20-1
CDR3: CSARYSQGANIQYF

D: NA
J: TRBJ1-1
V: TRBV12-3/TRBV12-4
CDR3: CASSSDREAFF

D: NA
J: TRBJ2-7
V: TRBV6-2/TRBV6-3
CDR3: CASSYPPPGEQYF

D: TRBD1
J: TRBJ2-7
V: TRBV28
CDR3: CASSLPPDRAHF

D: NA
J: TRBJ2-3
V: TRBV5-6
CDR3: CASSYSSGTDTQYF

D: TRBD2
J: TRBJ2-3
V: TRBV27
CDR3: CASGTSGSRSTDTQYF

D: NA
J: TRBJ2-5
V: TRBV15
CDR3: CATSRDQVTQETQYF

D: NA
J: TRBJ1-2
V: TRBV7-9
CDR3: CASSLTDKYYGYTF

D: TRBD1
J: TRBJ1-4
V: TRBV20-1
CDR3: CSAINRDRGRKLFF

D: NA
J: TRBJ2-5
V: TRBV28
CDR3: CASSFPAVQETQYF

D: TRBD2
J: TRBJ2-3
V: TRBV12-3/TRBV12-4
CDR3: CASSFWLAGGMDTQYF

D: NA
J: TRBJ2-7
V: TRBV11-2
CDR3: CASSLVQGGGGWSYEQYF

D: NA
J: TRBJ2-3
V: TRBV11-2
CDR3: CASSLEQGIDTQYF

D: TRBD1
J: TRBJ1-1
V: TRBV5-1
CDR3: CASSLWGGQRNTEAFF

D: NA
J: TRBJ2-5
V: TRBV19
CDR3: CASSIGGAPQETQYF

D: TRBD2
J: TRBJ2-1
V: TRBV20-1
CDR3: CSASSSGRAHNEQFF

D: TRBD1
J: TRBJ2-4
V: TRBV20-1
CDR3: CSARDGTGGINIQYF

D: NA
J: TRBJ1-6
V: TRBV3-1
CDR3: CASSRPPRGSSYNSPLHF

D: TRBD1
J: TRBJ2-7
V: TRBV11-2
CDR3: CASSLAGQGVFSYEQYF

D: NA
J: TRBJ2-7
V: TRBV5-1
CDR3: CASSFSAGPSYEQYF

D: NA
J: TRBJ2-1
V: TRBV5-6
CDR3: CASSIWGGLDNEQFF

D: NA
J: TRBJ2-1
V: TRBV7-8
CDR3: CASSFSSASYNEQFF

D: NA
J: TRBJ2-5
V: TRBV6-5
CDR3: CASSSLGGQETQYF

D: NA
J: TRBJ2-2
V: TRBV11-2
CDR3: CASSLGYSGSSLTGELFF

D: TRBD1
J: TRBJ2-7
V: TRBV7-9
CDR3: CASSFGQVSYEQYF

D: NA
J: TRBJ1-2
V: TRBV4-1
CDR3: CASSQAYGLANYGYTF

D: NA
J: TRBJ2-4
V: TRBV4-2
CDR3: CASSQDPSGTAENIQYF

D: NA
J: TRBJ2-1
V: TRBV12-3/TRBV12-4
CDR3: CASSLGIDEQFF

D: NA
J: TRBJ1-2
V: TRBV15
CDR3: CATSRTPGQSYGYTF

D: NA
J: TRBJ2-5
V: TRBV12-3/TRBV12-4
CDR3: CASLGFPRETQYF

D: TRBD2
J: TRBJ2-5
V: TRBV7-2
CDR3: CASSFLAGEGETQYF

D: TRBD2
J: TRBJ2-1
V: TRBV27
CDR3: CASSRTSGRAAEQFF

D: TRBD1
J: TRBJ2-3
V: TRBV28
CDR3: CASLRGRGRSDTQYF

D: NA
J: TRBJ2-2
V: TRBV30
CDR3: CAWSGQSPGELFF

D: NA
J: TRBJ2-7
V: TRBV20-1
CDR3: CSASLPGRGYEQYF

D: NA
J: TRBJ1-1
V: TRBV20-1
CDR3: CSARLQGTEAFF

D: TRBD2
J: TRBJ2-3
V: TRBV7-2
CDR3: CASSGGLAGAADTQYF

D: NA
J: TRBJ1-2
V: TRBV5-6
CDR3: CASSFGNSKPNYGYTF